The clone carrying this T cell receptor beta chain was observed once. Its specificity is unknown. This sample was taken from a study of shared clonotypes between healthy human individuals. Overall study results and limits: Naive CD4 clonotype sharing across a few donors was around 5%. Naive subsets usually exceeded memory subsets in estimated richness.

Original analysis: ImmunoSEQ gave junction-only sequences without quality scores, so filtering differed. Sequenced by immunoSEQ multiplex PCR; TCRdb stores in-frame clones only, minus some. V and J calls plus clone size are reproduced from that table; the DNA served to infer D and trimming. The sample has 2.5 million or so clones, 85% to 95% seen once; the top ten hold over 0.12%. V lost 7 bases to trimming and J lost 6 bases; unmatched junction nucleotides: 5. Germline assignment: CDR1 LNHDA and CDR2 SQIVND (reference sequence). This CDR3 contains 13 residues. The chain combines TRBV19 with TRBJ2-4; TRBD1 matches at 8 bases. Sequencing used naive CD4+ T cells sorted from blood. Regarding subset: CD45RA+ positively selected. The receptor comes from a man younger than 30 in good health. The CDR3 DNA is TGTGCCAGTACCCCGGACAGGGCAAACATTCAGTACTTC. It translates to CASTPDRANIQYF.